These 25 T cell receptor beta chains were sequenced from one sample in a study of T cell clones after liver transplantation. Produced via immunoSEQ multiplex PCR; TCRdb's table is partial and in-frame only. The sample consists of about 20,000 clones, approximately 94% of them appearing once. The material sequenced was CD8+ T cells from blood, taken about 25 months after liver transplant. The receptors shown here come from a human patient who received a liver transplant. A share of the T cells may be of graft donor origin.

This sequence joins TRBV9 and TRBJ2-3; D might be TRBD1 (6 bases). The CDR3 covers 14 residues. V lost 2 bases to trimming and J lost 2 bases, with 9 bases between them. CDR1 is SGDLS and CDR2 is YYNGEE in the germline V gene. CDR3 sequence: CASSVDRSTDTQYF. The CDR3 DNA sequence: TGTGCCAGCAGCGTGGACAGATCCACAGATACGCAGTATTTT.

The chain couples TRBV5-1 to TRBJ2-1; D perhaps matches TRBD2 (6 bases). This CDR3 contains 14 residues. Germline lookup yields CDR1 SGHRS and CDR2 YFSETQ. Trimming removed 2 bases at V and 6 bases at J, with 12 bases between. In DNA form, the CDR3 reads TGCGCCAGCAGCTTCCGCGGGGAACTCAATGAGCAGTTCTTC. Its translation is CASSFRGELNEQFF. The full variable domain, in which reference TRBV5-1 and TRBJ2-1 provide the parts outside the CDR3, is KAGVTQTPRYLIKTRGQQVTLSCSPISGHRSVSWYQQTPGQGLQFLFEYFSETQRNKGNFPGRFSGRQFSNSRSEMNVSTLELGDSALYLCASSFRGELNEQFFGPGTRLTVL.

The V and J genes are TRBV4-1 and TRBJ2-1; D remains unclear. This CDR3 contains 11 residues. V lost 1 base and J 8 bases, leaving 3 bases between the germline ends. The V gene's germline CDR1 is MGHRA and CDR2 YSYEKL. CDR3 in DNA: TGCGCCAGCAGCCAAGTGGATGAGCAGTTCTTC. It translates to CASSQVDEQFF.

Only one count was recorded for this clone. V and J are TRBV9 and TRBJ2-3; tentatively, D is TRBD2 (5 bases). The CDR3 loop spans 15 amino acids. Deletions cut 0 bases from V and 2 bases from J, with 10 bases between. Germline V gives CDR1 SGDLS, CDR2 YYNGEE. CDR3 nucleotides: TGTGCCAGCAGCGTAGGCCTAGCACACACAGATACGCAGTATTTT. Residues: CASSVGLAHTDTQYF.

V usage is TRBV4-1 and J usage is TRBJ2-7; TRBD2 matches at 10 bases. CDR1 MGHRA and CDR2 YSYEKL come from the germline V gene. Trimming cost V 2 bases and J 3 bases; bases outside gene matches: 7. This CDR3 has 16 amino acids. In nucleotides, the CDR3 is TGCGCCAGCAGCCAATCCGGGACTAGCGAATACTACGAGCAGTACTTC. Translation gives CASSQSGTSEYYEQYF.

The chain joins TRBV19 to TRBJ1-5; weak D call: TRBD1 (6 bases). The V gene lost 6 bases and the J gene lost 3 bases, with 15 bases spanning the gap. The CDR3 is made up of 15 amino acids. Germline V gene sequence: CDR1 LNHDA, CDR2 SQIVND (reference sequence). CDR3 amino acids: CASRPWTEFNQPQHF. The CDR3 nucleotides are TGTGCCAGTAGACCGTGGACAGAATTCAATCAGCCCCAGCATTTT.

The rearrangement uses TRBV6-4 and TRBJ2-1, with 13 bases matching TRBD2. Per the germline V gene, CDR1 is MRHNA and CDR2 is SNTAGT. V was clipped by 2 bases and J by 8 bases; unmatched bases: 0. CDR3 length equals 14 residues. CDR3 coding DNA: TGTGCCAGCAGTGACGGACTAGCGGGAGATGAGCAGTTCTTC. This encodes CASSDGLAGDEQFF.

The chain uses TRBV27 and TRBJ2-3; 12 nucleotides match TRBD2. This CDR3 is built from 19 residues. The J segment lost 0 bases and the V segment lost 3 bases, leaving 10 bases of the junction unmatched. Germline V lookup: CDR1 MNHEY, CDR2 SMNVEV (reference sequence). The CDR3 DNA reads TGTGCCAGCAGTTTTTCTAGCGGGAGGGTCCCCTCTAGCACAGATACGCAGTATTTT. Protein: CASSFSSGRVPSSTDTQYF.

V is TRBV29-1 and J is TRBJ2-7; possible D gene TRBD2, 6 bases. V dropped 4 bases and J dropped 4 bases, with 11 bases sitting between them. The CDR3 consists of 12 residues. Germline lookup yields CDR1 SQVTM and CDR2 ANQGSEA. The CDR3 DNA reads as TGCAGCGTTGTGGCGGGAAGATACGAGCAGTACTTC. Its protein product is CSVVAGRYEQYF.

This chain's CDR3 is CSVEDPEVGLNYGYTF. CDR3 in DNA: TGCAGCGTTGAAGATCCGGAGGTAGGGCTGAACTATGGCTACACCTTC. The rearrangement uses TRBV29-1 and TRBJ1-2; D is unclear. Germline CDR1 reads SQVTM; CDR2 reads ANQGSEA. This CDR3 has 16 amino acids. V shed 0 bases and J shed 2 bases, with 16 bases lying between them. The whole variable domain, filled in from reference TRBV29-1 and TRBJ1-2, reads SAVISQKPSRDICQRGTSLTIQCQVDSQVTMMFWYRQQPGQSLTLIATANQGSEATYESGFVIDKFPISRPNLTFSTLTVSNMSPEDSSIYLCSVEDPEVGLNYGYTFGSGTRLTVV.

This chain connects TRBV27 to TRBJ2-5; 8 positions agree with TRBD1. CDR1 is MNHEY, CDR2 SMNVEV, per germline (reference sequence). With V trimmed by 2 bases and J by 2 bases, 7 bases remained unmatched. The CDR3 loop spans 16 amino acids. Here the CDR3 DNA reads TGTGCCAGCAGTTTAGGACAGGGTAGGGGACAAGAGACCCAGTACTTC. Amino acids: CASSLGQGRGQETQYF.

The chain has TRBV14 and TRBJ2-7, with 11 bases fitting TRBD2. Germline values: CDR1 SGHDN, CDR2 FVKESK. V dropped 4 bases and J dropped 2; count of bases not matched to a gene: 7. The CDR3 covers 16 residues. Written as DNA, the CDR3 is TGTGCCAGCAGCCCTTCGGGACTAGCGGTCGCCTACGAGCAGTACTTC. It codes for CASSPSGLAVAYEQYF.

V gene TRBV6-1 combines with J gene TRBJ1-1; 10 bases are shared with TRBD1. The CDR3 contains 15 residues. The V and J ends lost 6 bases and 5 bases, in that order; junction bases with no gene match: 9. Germline CDR1 is MNHNS and CDR2 is SASEGT. The CDR3 nucleotides read TGTGCCAGCAGAGAACCGGGACAGGGGAAAACTGAAGCTTTCTTT. Encoded protein: CASREPGQGKTEAFF.

This clone is labeled as medium-sized. The chain joins TRBV7-9 to TRBJ2-7; D might be TRBD2 (6 bases). The CDR3 runs to 14 residues. Germline CDR1 SEHNR, CDR2 FQNEAQ (reference sequence). The germline V and J ends were trimmed by 5 bases and 3 bases, with 14 bases remaining between them. In nucleotides, the CDR3 is TGTGCCAGCAGCCCCCCGTCGGGGGACTACGAGCAGTACTTC. Its protein product is CASSPPSGDYEQYF.

The CDR3: CASSPMTGTSYEQYF. The CDR3 nucleotides read TGTGCCAGCTCACCTATGACAGGAACCTCCTACGAGCAGTACTTC. This chain uses TRBV18 with TRBJ2-7, with D perhaps TRBD1 (6 bases). Per the germline V gene, CDR1 is KGHSH and CDR2 is LQKENI. Trimming pared 3 bases from V and 0 bases from J, leaving 12 bases between. This CDR3 is 15 amino acids long.

The chain joins TRBV27 to TRBJ1-4; possibly TRBD1 for D (5 bases). The ends were cut back, 2 bases at V and 5 bases at J, with 9 bases in the middle. The CDR3 totals 14 residues. Germline lookup yields CDR1 MNHEY and CDR2 SMNVEV (reference sequence). The CDR3 nucleotides read TGTGCCAGCAGTTTACTGACAGAGAATGAAAAACTGTTTTTT. Translation: CASSLLTENEKLFF.

The chain has TRBV7-9 and TRBJ2-7; 13 bases fit TRBD2. The CDR3 is made up of 17 amino acids. Germline values: CDR1 SEHNR, CDR2 FQNEAQ (reference sequence). Trimming cost V 1 base and J 6 bases; bases outside gene matches: 9. CDR3 in DNA: TGTGCCAGCAGCTTAGGGACTAGCGGGAGTGGGTCTACCGAGCAGTACTTC. Residues: CASSLGTSGSGSTEQYF.

The chain links TRBV7-9 to TRBJ2-7, with D unresolved. V lost 1 base and J 1 base, leaving 8 bases between the germline ends. CDR3 size: 14 residues. Germline V gene sequence: CDR1 SEHNR, CDR2 FQNEAQ (reference sequence). CDR3 bases: TGTGCCAGCAGCTTAGAGGTAAAATCCTACGAGCAGTACTTC. Its protein product is CASSLEVKSYEQYF.

The sample holds one count of this clone. The rearrangement links TRBV9 to TRBJ1-4, with 9 nucleotides matching TRBD1. V lost 3 bases and J lost 8; bases outside the gene matches: 8. CDR1 is SGDLS, CDR2 YYNGEE, per germline. The CDR3 is 15 residues long. DNA of the CDR3: TGTGCCAGCAGCGCCTCCGGGACAGGGAAGGAAAAACTGTTTTTT. Amino acids: CASSASGTGKEKLFF.

The V gene is TRBV27, the J gene TRBJ1-4; TRBD1 might be the D (5 bases). The V end lost 0 bases, the J end lost 3 bases, and 11 bases lay between the germline ends. The CDR3 totals 16 residues. Germline CDR1 MNHEY, CDR2 SMNVEV (reference sequence). The CDR3 spells CASSLSQGLANEKLFF. The CDR3 DNA is TGTGCCAGCAGTTTATCGCAGGGCCTTGCTAATGAAAAACTGTTTTTT.

The CDR3 reads CASSVGGRGEQYF. The CDR3 DNA reads as TGCGCCAGCAGCGTCGGAGGGCGGGGAGAGCAGTACTTC. The J gene is TRBJ2-7, the V gene TRBV4-1; possible D gene TRBD2, 6 bases. Germline V gene data show CDR1 as MGHRA and CDR2 as YSYEKL. This CDR3 region has 13 residues. The V end was cut by 5 bases, the J end by 7 bases, with 15 bases between.

This clone is large (0.1 to 1%) within its sample. Other DNA sequences from this sample encode an identical CDR3 as well. As DNA, the CDR3 is TGTGCCAGCAGCTTAGGACCCAACTACGAGCAGTACTTC. It codes for CASSLGPNYEQYF. This rearrangement joins TRBV7-6 to TRBJ2-7; no clear D. Germline V gene sequence: CDR1 SGHVS, CDR2 FNYEAQ. The V end lost 1 base, the J end lost 3 bases, and 7 bases lay between the germline ends. This CDR3 is built from 13 residues.

The rearrangement uses TRBV7-8 and TRBJ1-2; 8 bases fit TRBD1. Unmatched junction bases numbered 9, after V lost 10 bases and J lost 2 bases. Looked up from germline, CDR1 is SGHVS and CDR2 is FQNEAQ. The CDR3 contains 14 residues. As DNA, the CDR3 is TGTGCCATTCGAACAGGGGGATCAAACTATGGCTACACCTTC. As protein: CAIRTGGSNYGYTF. Full variable domain (outside the CDR3, taken from reference TRBV7-8 and TRBJ1-2): GAGVSQSPRYKVAKRGQDVALRCDPISGHVSLFWYQQALGQGPEFLTYFQNEAQLDKSGLPSDRFFAERPEGSVSTLKIQRTQQEDSAVYLCAIRTGGSNYGYTFGSGTRLTVV.

This chain connects TRBV7-6 to TRBJ1-3; D is undetermined. V was shortened by 1 base and J by 6 bases, with 16 bases between the two germline ends. There are 16 residues in the CDR3. Germline V gene sequence: CDR1 SGHVS, CDR2 FNYEAQ. As DNA, the CDR3 is TGTGCCAGCAGCTTAGAATCATATGGCAACGAAAACACCATATATTTT. Its protein product is CASSLESYGNENTIYF.

V usage is TRBV28 and J usage is TRBJ2-1; a weak D match, TRBD2 (6 bases). V was clipped by 1 base and J by 4 bases, with 14 bases between them. The germline V gene has CDR1 MDHEN and CDR2 SYDVKM. The CDR3 length is 16 residues. The CDR3 coding sequence is TGTGCCAGCAGTTTATTAAGCGGGTGGGAATACAATGAGCAGTTCTTC. Translated, it gives CASSLLSGWEYNEQFF.